The 7 T cell receptor beta chains below were found in one sample sequenced in a study of blood T cell repertoires in COVID-19. The repertoire was sequenced with immunoSEQ multiplex PCR; TCRdb's copy has only in-frame clones and lacks some. The table includes tens of thousands of clones, about 70% detected once. Material for sequencing was peripheral blood. These receptors were collected from a man aged 45 to 65 with active or convalescent COVID-19.

This clone was recorded many times. The J gene is TRBJ2-2, the V gene TRBV27; 9 bases are a match to TRBD1. V lost 6 bases to trimming and J lost 6 bases; unmatched junction nucleotides: 11. The CDR3 has 16 residues. CDR1 MNHEY and CDR2 SMNVEV come from the germline V gene (reference sequence). The CDR3 DNA reads TGTGCCAGCAGGCTTACAGGGGGCATTAGGGCCGGGGAGCTGTTTTTT. This translates into CASRLTGGIRAGELFF.

The chain employs TRBV19 and TRBJ1-4; 7 bases are a match to TRBD1. The germline gives CDR1 LNHDA, CDR2 SQIVND (reference sequence). The junction had 8 bases not matched to a gene; V was cut back by 3 bases and J by 4 bases. The length of the CDR3 is 16 residues. Here the CDR3 DNA reads TGTGCCAGTAGTATCTCCGGAGGGGGCGGTAATGAAAAACTGTTTTTT. It codes for CASSISGGGGNEKLFF.

V gene TRBV6-5 combines with J gene TRBJ2-5; tentatively, D is TRBD2 (5 bases). The CDR3 spans 12 residues. V was trimmed by 5 bases and J by 5 bases, leaving 9 bases between them. Looked up from germline, CDR1 is MNHEY and CDR2 is SVGAGI. CDR3 residues: CASSPLAETQYF. As DNA, the CDR3 is TGTGCCAGCAGTCCCCTAGCCGAGACCCAGTACTTC.

The chain is built from TRBV5-1 and TRBJ2-1; D is perhaps TRBD1 (5 bases). CDR3 length: 16 amino acids. V lost 0 bases to trimming and J lost 0 bases, with 10 bases between them. The V gene's germline CDR1 is SGHRS and CDR2 YFSETQ. CDR3 residues: CASSLGGGGSYNEQFF. As DNA, the CDR3 is TGCGCCAGCAGCTTGGGGGGCGGTGGCTCCTACAATGAGCAGTTCTTC. The variable domain in full, with the rest retrieved from reference TRBV5-1 and TRBJ2-1, is KAGVTQTPRYLIKTRGQQVTLSCSPISGHRSVSWYQQTPGQGLQFLFEYFSETQRNKGNFPGRFSGRQFSNSRSEMNVSTLELGDSALYLCASSLGGGGSYNEQFFGPGTRLTVL.

The chain uses TRBV12-3 or TRBV12-4 and TRBJ1-2; possibly TRBD1 for D (6 bases). CDR3 length: 11 residues. The V end was cut by 6 bases, the J end by 11 bases, with 13 bases between. DNA for the CDR3: TGTGCCAGCAGGCTTACAGGGTTGTACACCTTC. Translation gives CASRLTGLYTF.

The chain recombines TRBV9 with TRBJ1-6; 9 nucleotides align to TRBD1. V lost 9 bases and J lost 7; bases outside the gene matches: 23. The CDR3 is made up of 19 amino acids. Germline lookup yields CDR1 SGDLS and CDR2 YYNGEE. The CDR3 region is CATLSQGQGREKLNSPLHF. The CDR3 DNA reads TGTGCCACCCTAAGTCAGGGACAGGGAAGGGAAAAACTGAATTCACCCCTCCACTTT.

The chain combines TRBV30 with TRBJ2-6, with 7 bases fitting TRBD2. The trim removed 2 bases at V and 4 bases at J, leaving 8 bases unmatched. Germline V gives CDR1 GTSNPN, CDR2 SVGIG (reference sequence). The CDR3 covers 16 residues. Written as DNA, the CDR3 is TGTGCCTGGAGTACCTGGGGGGGGTTCGGGGCCAACGTCCTGACTTTC. Protein: CAWSTWGGFGANVLTF.